This TCR beta chain was observed in a study of cytotoxic CD8 clonotypes in ibrutinib-treated CLL. The wider study: Complete response was seen in 2 patients and partial in roughly 25; about twelve progressed and roughly 14 stayed remitted after a median around 6 years. The study, taken as a whole, reports: Clonality rose at ibrutinib response, held steady in sustained remission, and fell toward baseline at progression. Public clonotypes, an uncommon group, contracted or remained stable on treatment.

Worth noting for this clone: What it binds is unknown.

Depths of 1 in 200,000 to 1 in 1 million T cells were the sequencing target. Profiled with immunoSEQ multiplex PCR; TCRdb holds only in-frame clones, not every one. The table records 250,000 to 350,000 clones, roughly four fifths of them present only once. There are 12 residues in the CDR3. Germline lookup yields CDR1 SGHNT and CDR2 YYREEE (reference sequence). The V end was cut by 4 bases, the J end by 9 bases, with 11 bases between. The origin of this receptor is a human donor with chronic lymphocytic leukemia. This chain connects TRBV5-4 to TRBJ2-1; D is unresolved. The source was PBMCs, collected at disease progression, from a patient treated with ibrutinib. CDR3: CASSIWASEQFF. CDR3 nucleotides: TGTGCCAGCAGCATTTGGGCATCTGAGCAGTTCTTC. The full variable domain, completed using reference TRBV5-4 and TRBJ2-1, is ETGVTQSPTHLIKTRGQQVTLRCSSQSGHNTVSWYQQALGQGPQFIFQYYREEENGRGNFPPRFSGLQFPNYSSELNVNALELDDSALYLCASSIWASEQFFGPGTRLTVL.